These 9 T cell receptor beta chains came from one sample sequenced in a study of PD-L1 blockade in urothelial cancer (dated by TCRdb to 2016 to 2017). Reading the label with the study, this specimen's time point is: peripheral blood 6 weeks after treatment start. The library relied on the immunoSEQ multiplex PCR assay. The table comes from immuneACCESS by way of TCRdb, which keeps in-frame sequences with V and J called. Part of the clones is missing from these tables; in studies checked, under half for an unresolved V gene and the rest for unknown reasons. The table for this sample lists approximately 28,000 clones; 80% to 90% of them were counted only once. Under 3% of the sample lies in the top ten. The material sequenced was PBMCs, taken around atezolizumab (anti-PD-L1) treatment. Receptors originate from a man between 70 and 80 years old with urothelial cancer.

The chain joins TRBV28 to TRBJ2-3; 8 bases map to TRBD1. The V gene end was trimmed by 10 bases and the J gene end by 2 bases; junction bases not matched to a gene: 8. The CDR3 has 14 residues. The germline gives CDR1 MDHEN, CDR2 SYDVKM. CDR3 amino acids: CATTGQVYTDTQYF. The CDR3 DNA is TGTGCCACGACGGGACAGGTATACACAGATACGCAGTATTTT.

The chain joins TRBV2 to TRBJ2-3; the match to TRBD2 covers 10 bases. J lost 1 base, V lost 5 bases, and 3 bases had no gene match. Germline CDR1 SNHLY, CDR2 FYNNEI. This CDR3 has 15 residues. The CDR3 here is CASSFGLAGTDTQYF. The CDR3 region has the DNA TGTGCCAGCAGTTTCGGACTAGCGGGCACAGATACGCAGTATTTT.

V and J are TRBV6-4 and TRBJ2-1; the D gene is possibly TRBD1 (5 bases). Trimming removed 10 bases from V and 5 bases from J, with 15 bases in between. The CDR3 has 13 residues. Per the germline V gene, CDR1 is MRHNA and CDR2 is SNTAGT. CDR3 protein: CAKSRVRHNEQFF. CDR3 DNA sequence: TGTGCCAAGTCCAGGGTTAGGCACAATGAGCAGTTCTTC.

This clone has more than one count but fewer than ten. The chain employs TRBV28 and TRBJ1-5; TRBD1 aligns across 7 bases. CDR3 length: 13 residues. The V gene's germline CDR1 is MDHEN and CDR2 SYDVKM. V lost 8 bases to trimming and J lost 4 bases; unmatched junction nucleotides: 5. The CDR3 sequence: CASSTGWNQPQHF. In DNA form, the CDR3 reads TGTGCCAGCTCGACAGGGTGGAATCAGCCCCAGCATTTT.

V gene TRBV9 combines with J gene TRBJ1-1; 7 positions agree with TRBD1. Germline V CDR1 and CDR2: SGDLS, YYNGEE. V gave up 3 bases and J gave up 3 bases; unmatched junction bases: 14. The CDR3 contains 17 residues. CDR3 nucleotide sequence: TGTGCCAGCAGCGATCCCCCTGGACAGGACGGGGACACTGAAGCTTTCTTT. Amino acid sequence: CASSDPPGQDGDTEAFF.

This clone has a single count. The rearrangement links TRBV28 to TRBJ2-3; 9 positions agree with TRBD1. Trimming cost V 7 bases and J 7 bases; bases outside gene matches: 12. The CDR3 runs to 15 residues. Germline V CDR1 and CDR2: MDHEN, SYDVKM. In nucleotides, the CDR3 is TGTGCCAGCATAAGCAATCGGGACAGGGCAAATACGCAGTATTTT. Translation: CASISNRDRANTQYF.

The rearrangement joins TRBV5-4 to TRBJ1-4; D is perhaps TRBD1 (6 bases). CDR3 length: 15 amino acids. Germline CDR1 reads SGHNT; CDR2 reads YYREEE (reference sequence). Trimming cost V 2 bases and J 1 base, with 9 bases left between them. CDR3 region: CASSFKTGTNEKLFF. The CDR3 DNA sequence: TGTGCCAGCAGCTTTAAGACAGGAACTAATGAAAAACTGTTTTTT. Drawing the rest from reference TRBV5-4 and TRBJ1-4, the complete variable domain is ETGVTQSPTHLIKTRGQQVTLRCSSQSGHNTVSWYQQALGQGPQFIFQYYREEENGRGNFPPRFSGLQFPNYSSELNVNALELDDSALYLCASSFKTGTNEKLFFGSGTQLSVL.

This clone showed up just once. The chain employs TRBV7-2 and TRBJ2-7; D is unresolved. This CDR3 is 18 amino acids long. V was clipped by 0 bases and J by 3 bases, with 21 bases between them. Germline-derived CDR1 and CDR2 are SGHTA and FQGNSA. The CDR3 DNA reads as TGTGCCAGCAGCTTAGCCCTACTCTCCCGCGACTCCAACTACGAGCAGTACTTC. This translates into CASSLALLSRDSNYEQYF.

CDR3 bases: TGTGCCAGTAGTATAGGGACGGGAGACAGTGAGCAGTTCTTC. The encoded protein is CASSIGTGDSEQFF. The V and J genes are TRBV19 and TRBJ2-1, with D perhaps TRBD2 (6 bases). Trimming stripped 1 base from V and 9 bases from J, with 13 bases between. Looked up from germline, CDR1 is LNHDA and CDR2 is SQIVND (reference sequence). This CDR3 is built from 14 residues.